This TCR beta chain comes out of a study of technical replicates of blood from several donors. The CDR3 is 15 residues long. V shed 0 bases, J shed 9 bases, and the junction held 8 bases outside the gene matches. Germline V gene lookup returns CDR1 SGHTA and CDR2 FQGTGA. This table comes from immunoSEQ multiplex PCR, and its TCRdb copy is limited to in-frame clones, with some not included. The sample has about 83,000 clones, about 92% seen once; the top ten hold 0.27%. The sequenced sample was T cells isolated from PBMCs. The clonotype was recovered from a human donor in good health. The genes are TRBV7-3 and TRBJ2-1; 7 bases match TRBD2. The DNA of the CDR3 is TGTGCCAGCAGCTTAACGGGGCTGGGGAGGGGTGAGCAGTTCTTC. Protein: CASSLTGLGRGEQFF.